One and the same sample provided the 30 T cell receptor beta chains below, sequenced in a study of T cell responses to AZD1222 COVID-19 vaccine. Assay: immunoSEQ multiplex PCR; the TCRdb copy retains only in-frame clones and omits some. The data hold approximately 82,000 clones, with 70% to 90% observed a single time. The specimen comprised peripheral blood, sampled on day 0 of AZD1222 vaccination. The receptors here all came from an adult in good health.

The J gene is TRBJ2-3, the V gene TRBV12-3 or TRBV12-4, with a possible D match to TRBD2 (7 bases). V gave up 8 bases and J gave up 7 bases, with 16 bases separating them. This CDR3 is built from 13 residues. CDR3: CASRRGGGHTQYF. CDR3 coding DNA: TGTGCCAGCCGTAGGGGGGGCGGACATACGCAGTATTTT.

The CDR3 nucleotides are TGTGCCAGCAGCCCTGGACAGCCGTCCGGAAACACCATATATTTT. Encoded protein: CASSPGQPSGNTIYF. The chain carries TRBV7-9 and TRBJ1-3; TRBD1 might be the D (6 bases). In germline, CDR1 is SEHNR, CDR2 FQNEAQ (reference sequence). Trimming took off 5 bases at V and 4 bases at J, with 15 bases between the two ends. CDR3 length: 15 residues.

V and J are TRBV7-9 and TRBJ2-5; 8 bases align to TRBD1. CDR1 and CDR2 (germline): SEHNR, FQNEAQ (reference sequence). Losses at the gene ends were 3 bases for V and 5 bases for J; bases not matched to a gene: 5. This CDR3 spans 14 amino acids. CDR3 region: CASSFGQGEETQYF. CDR3 in DNA: TGTGCCAGCAGCTTCGGACAGGGCGAGGAGACCCAGTACTTC.

The J gene is TRBJ1-4, the V gene TRBV15; D gene ambiguous. This CDR3 region has 14 residues. Trimming cost V 1 base and J 5 bases, with 8 bases left between them. Per the germline V gene, CDR1 is LNHNV and CDR2 is YYDKDF (reference sequence). The CDR3 here is CATSRGDGNEKLFF. The CDR3 coding sequence is TGTGCCACCAGCAGAGGGGATGGGAATGAAAAACTGTTTTTT.

This rearrangement joins TRBV5-4 to TRBJ2-5, with 7 bases fitting TRBD2. The CDR3 spans 15 residues. Germline lookup yields CDR1 SGHNT and CDR2 YYREEE (reference sequence). Losses at the gene ends were 4 bases for V and 5 bases for J; bases not matched to a gene: 11. The CDR3 coding sequence is TGTGCCAGCAGCCTAAGACTAGCCATGGGGGAGACCCAGTACTTC. As protein: CASSLRLAMGETQYF.

V gene TRBV2 combines with J gene TRBJ2-2; maybe TRBD1 (6 bases). The CDR3 is 17 residues long. CDR1 SNHLY and CDR2 FYNNEI come from the germline V gene. V lost 5 bases to trimming and J lost 2 bases, with 18 bases between them. Here the CDR3 DNA reads TGTGCCAGCAGTCCCAGGGGTTTGGGACCTAACACCGGGGAGCTGTTTTTT. The encoded protein is CASSPRGLGPNTGELFF.

V and J are TRBV3-1 (or the pseudogene TRBV3-2) and TRBJ1-1; D not certain. V was shortened by 4 bases and J by 8 bases, with 17 bases between the two germline ends. This CDR3 spans 14 amino acids. Germline CDR1 LGHDT, CDR2 YNNKEL (reference sequence). The CDR3 loop is CASSPIGGEVEAFF. The CDR3 region has the DNA TGTGCCAGCAGCCCTATAGGCGGCGAAGTCGAAGCTTTCTTT.

The chain uses TRBV12-3 or TRBV12-4 and TRBJ1-2; a possible D gene is TRBD1 (5 bases). The CDR3 length is 13 residues. V shed 6 bases and J shed 2 bases, with 10 bases lying between them. CDR3 DNA sequence: TGTGCCAGCAGCGGGGGACGGAACTATGGCTACACCTTC. It encodes CASSGGRNYGYTF.

This clone was seen only once. The gene calls are TRBV30 and TRBJ1-3; possibly TRBD1 for D (5 bases). CDR1 GTSNPN and CDR2 SVGIG come from the germline V gene (reference sequence). The CDR3 runs to 14 residues. V dropped 4 bases and J dropped 2 bases, with 12 bases sitting between them. The CDR3 DNA follows: TGTGCCTGGAACTTCCAGGGTCCTGGAAACACCATATATTTT. Translated, it gives CAWNFQGPGNTIYF.

V gene TRBV18 combines with J gene TRBJ1-6; 9 bases are shared with TRBD1. Trimming at V came to 4 bases and at J to 6 bases, leaving 10 bases not matched to a gene. Germline CDR1 and CDR2: KGHSH and LQKENI. The CDR3 totals 17 residues. The CDR3: CASSRNTGGEGNSPLHF. The CDR3 region has the DNA TGTGCCAGCTCACGGAACACAGGGGGCGAAGGTAATTCACCCCTCCACTTT.

The J gene is TRBJ1-5, the V gene TRBV12-3 or TRBV12-4; unclear D gene. This CDR3 contains 12 residues. V was trimmed by 3 bases and J by 12 bases, leaving 12 bases between them. In DNA form, the CDR3 reads TGTGCCAGCAGTTTTATGGGAGGGTTCCAGCATTTT. Translating it yields CASSFMGGFQHF.

This clone was counted once. The chain is built from TRBV5-4 and TRBJ2-7; D gene ambiguous. The CDR3 consists of 12 residues. The ends were cut back, 0 bases at V and 7 bases at J, with 8 bases in the middle. The germline V gene has CDR1 SGHNT and CDR2 YYREEE (reference sequence). CDR3 loop: CASSLERWEQYF. The CDR3 region has the DNA TGTGCCAGCAGCTTGGAACGTTGGGAGCAGTACTTC.

This rearrangement joins TRBV7-6 to TRBJ2-1, with 7 bases identical to TRBD1. The germline V gene encodes CDR1 SGHVS and CDR2 FNYEAQ. The CDR3 length is 16 residues. J lost 0 bases, V lost 5 bases, and 7 bases had no gene match. Here the CDR3 DNA reads TGTGCCAGCAGCGCGCGACAGGGATCCTCCTACAATGAGCAGTTCTTC. This codes for CASSARQGSSYNEQFF. The complete variable domain, with remaining parts taken from reference TRBV7-6 and TRBJ2-1, reads GAGVSQSPRYKVTKRGQDVALRCDPISGHVSLYWYRQALGQGPEFLTYFNYEAQQDKSGLPNDRFSAERPEGSISTLTIQRTEQRDSAMYRCASSARQGSSYNEQFFGPGTRLTVL.

J is TRBJ2-7 and V is TRBV5-6; no firm D call. Deletions cut 4 bases from V and 0 bases from J, with 14 bases between. CDR1 SGHDT and CDR2 YYEEEE come from the germline V gene. The CDR3 extends over 15 amino acids. The CDR3 is CASSPPVPSSYEQYF. Here the CDR3 DNA reads TGTGCCAGCAGCCCCCCCGTGCCGAGCTCCTACGAGCAGTACTTC.

The sample holds a few counts of this clone. The V and J genes are TRBV12-3 or TRBV12-4 and TRBJ1-1; tentatively, D is TRBD1 (5 bases). This CDR3 contains 13 residues. Trimming cost V 4 bases and J 5 bases, with 11 bases left between them. The CDR3 is CASSSTGQTEAFF. CDR3 nucleotides: TGTGCCAGCAGTTCAACAGGTCAGACTGAAGCTTTCTTT.

This chain links TRBV18 with TRBJ2-2; 8 bases agree with TRBD1. Germline loops: CDR1 KGHSH, CDR2 LQKENI. This CDR3 has 18 amino acids. The ends lost 3 bases at V and 1 base at J; junction bases unmatched: 10. The CDR3, as DNA: TGTGCCAGCTCACCTCAAATGGCAGGACAGGGGAACACCGGGGAGCTGTTTTTT. Amino acid sequence: CASSPQMAGQGNTGELFF.

The chain combines TRBV7-3 with TRBJ1-5; 8 bases agree with TRBD1. This CDR3 is built from 15 residues. CDR1 is SGHTA, CDR2 FQGTGA, per germline. The trim removed 5 bases at V and 6 bases at J, leaving 9 bases unmatched. The CDR3 loop is CASSLLNTGGQPQHF. The CDR3, as DNA: TGTGCCAGCAGCCTGCTTAACACAGGGGGTCAGCCCCAGCATTTT.

The V call is TRBV19, the J call TRBJ1-4, with a possible D match to TRBD1 (5 bases). This CDR3 spans 16 amino acids. The V and J ends lost 7 bases and 0 bases respectively, with 15 bases between them. Germline values: CDR1 LNHDA, CDR2 SQIVND (reference sequence). In nucleotides, the CDR3 is TGTGCCAGTAATACCCCGCAGGGTGCAACTAATGAAAAACTGTTTTTT. It translates to CASNTPQGATNEKLFF.

This clone was seen a few times. This sequence joins TRBV21-1 and TRBJ2-1; the D call of TRBD1 is as the table states it, not checked on the DNA. TRBV21-1 is given as a pseudogene. CDR3 length equals 14 residues. CDR3 in DNA: TGTGCCAGCCCTTCAGGGGGCTCCTACAATGAGCAGTTCTTC. Its protein is CASPSGGSYNEQFF.

This clone occurred once. The chain recombines TRBV9 with TRBJ2-3, with 12 positions matching TRBD2. CDR3 length: 18 amino acids. V was pared by 0 bases and J by 4 bases, with 9 bases of the junction left unmatched. Germline CDR1 SGDLS, CDR2 YYNGEE. In DNA, the CDR3 is TGTGCCAGCAGCGTAGGGTCTAGCGGGGGGGCCCGGTCAGATACGCAGTATTTT. Protein: CASSVGSSGGARSDTQYF.

The chain carries TRBV7-2 and TRBJ2-5; TRBD2 matches at 9 bases. CDR3 size: 17 residues. Unmatched junction bases numbered 15, after V lost 5 bases and J lost 5 bases. Germline-derived CDR1 and CDR2 are SGHTA and FQGNSA. The CDR3 nucleotides are TGTGCCAGCAGCCCGACCCACCCGCGGGGGGGCCGGGAGACCCAGTACTTC. Its protein product is CASSPTHPRGGRETQYF.

This clone was observed once. The chain recombines TRBV7-9 with TRBJ2-4, with TRBD2 matching 9 bases. Trimming took 7 bases from V and 1 from J; bases not matched to a gene: 17. CDR1 SEHNR and CDR2 FQNEAQ come from the germline V gene (reference sequence). This CDR3 has 19 residues. The DNA for the CDR3 is TGTGCCAGCACCCCAATTGGCGGGGGGGCCAGTATGGCCAAAAACATTCAGTACTTC. Protein sequence: CASTPIGGGASMAKNIQYF.

The chain couples TRBV13 to TRBJ1-5; no clear D gene. The CDR3 has 16 residues. Trimming stripped 4 bases from V and 0 bases from J, with 13 bases between. Per germline, CDR1 PRHDT and CDR2 FYEKMQ (reference sequence). The CDR3 spells CASSSRLSNSNQPQHF. The CDR3 nucleotides read TGTGCCAGCAGCTCCCGGTTGAGCAATAGCAATCAGCCCCAGCATTTT.

V usage is TRBV5-6 and J usage is TRBJ1-2; unclear D gene. CDR1 is SGHDT and CDR2 is YYEEEE in the germline V gene. V lost 4 bases and J 8 bases, leaving 9 bases between the germline ends. The CDR3 has 11 residues. The CDR3 sequence is CASSQAAGYTF. The CDR3 DNA is TGTGCCAGCAGCCAAGCGGCCGGCTACACCTTC.

This rearrangement joins TRBV19 to TRBJ2-1; 7 nucleotides align to TRBD1. CDR3 length: 13 residues. Germline-derived CDR1 and CDR2 are LNHDA and SQIVND (reference sequence). J lost 7 bases, V lost 4 bases, and 4 bases had no gene match. For the CDR3, the DNA is TGTGCCAGTAGTAAGGGACAGCAGAATGAGCAGTTCTTC. This encodes CASSKGQQNEQFF.

This sequence joins TRBV27 and TRBJ2-5; tentative D call: TRBD1 (5 bases). Per the germline V gene, CDR1 is MNHEY and CDR2 is SMNVEV (reference sequence). CDR3 length: 12 residues. V was clipped by 2 bases and J by 9 bases, with 10 bases between them. The CDR3 nucleotides are TGTGCCAGCAGTTTAAACCAGGGCCCCCAGTACTTC. This gives the protein CASSLNQGPQYF.

This clone was seen more than once but under ten times. The V and J genes are TRBV28 and TRBJ1-2; 7 positions agree with TRBD1. The J segment lost 4 bases and the V segment lost 7 bases, leaving 9 bases of the junction unmatched. This CDR3 spans 14 amino acids. CDR1 MDHEN and CDR2 SYDVKM come from the germline V gene. This chain's CDR3 is CASTLRGRAYGYTF. DNA for the CDR3: TGTGCCAGCACCTTAAGGGGGCGCGCCTATGGCTACACCTTC.

V gene TRBV4-3 combines with J gene TRBJ2-2; a weak D match, TRBD1 (5 bases). CDR1 and CDR2 (germline): LGHNA, YSLEER. The CDR3 is made up of 16 amino acids. The V end lost 0 bases, the J end lost 1 base, and 9 bases lay between the germline ends. The chain's CDR3 is CASSQDQGRNTGELFF. The CDR3 nucleotides are TGCGCCAGCAGCCAAGATCAGGGAAGGAACACCGGGGAGCTGTTTTTT.

The chain links TRBV5-4 to TRBJ1-5; a weak D match, TRBD1 (5 bases). This CDR3 is 14 amino acids long. CDR1 and CDR2 from the germline V gene are SGHNT and YYREEE (reference sequence). V was clipped by 2 bases and J by 3 bases, with 9 bases between them. CDR3 sequence: CASSFGGANQPQHF. CDR3 sequence (DNA): TGTGCCAGCAGCTTTGGAGGGGCCAATCAGCCCCAGCATTTT. Full variable domain (remainder filled in from reference TRBV5-4 and TRBJ1-5): ETGVTQSPTHLIKTRGQQVTLRCSSQSGHNTVSWYQQALGQGPQFIFQYYREEENGRGNFPPRFSGLQFPNYSSELNVNALELDDSALYLCASSFGGANQPQHFGDGTRLSIL.

Points on this clone: At one boundary the junction diverges from the germline segment, which might be a read error. The gene calls are TRBV6-4 and TRBJ2-2, with D perhaps TRBD2 (5 bases). This CDR3 has 13 residues. Germline V gene data show CDR1 as MRHNA and CDR2 as SNTAGT. The CDR3, as DNA: TGTGCCAGCAGCGACGGGAACCCCGGGGAGCTGTTTTTT. This codes for CASSDGNPGELFF.